This record looks at one TCR beta chain sequence and its context. Its antigen is as yet unknown. This sample stems from a study of cytomegalovirus exposure and HLA in healthy donors. TCRdb's table, derived via immunoSEQ multiplex PCR, lists solely in-frame clones and lacks some. The top ten clones hold around 3.1% of a sample with about 110,000 clones, 70% to 90% of them seen once. Broader study findings: Most TCR sequences were seen very rarely across donors, but some public TCRs occurred in many.

The CDR3 sequence is 16 residues long. Germline V gene sequence: CDR1 SGHAT, CDR2 FQNNGV. The junction had 13 bases not matched to a gene; V was cut back by 2 bases and J by 7 bases. This chain joins TRBV11-2 and TRBJ2-5; 7 bases match TRBD1. Sequencing was carried out using PBMCs. The TCR originated in a woman aged 18-30 years in good health and CMV-seronegative. Here the CDR3 reads CASSLQTGTASRTQYF. The CDR3 bases are TGTGCCAGCAGCTTACAAACCGGGACAGCTTCTCGGACCCAGTACTTC.